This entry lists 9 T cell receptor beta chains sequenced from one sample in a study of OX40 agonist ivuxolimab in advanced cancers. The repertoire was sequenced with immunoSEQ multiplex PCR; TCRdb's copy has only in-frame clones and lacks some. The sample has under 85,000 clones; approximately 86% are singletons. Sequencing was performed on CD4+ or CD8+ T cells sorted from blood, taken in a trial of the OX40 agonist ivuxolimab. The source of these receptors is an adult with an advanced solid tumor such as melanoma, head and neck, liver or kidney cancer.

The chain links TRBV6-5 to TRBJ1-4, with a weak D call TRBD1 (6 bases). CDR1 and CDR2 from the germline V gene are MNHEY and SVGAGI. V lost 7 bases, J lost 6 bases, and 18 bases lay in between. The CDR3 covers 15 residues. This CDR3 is CASTPSTGSYEKLFF. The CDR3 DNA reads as TGTGCCAGCACCCCCTCGACAGGCTCATATGAAAAACTGTTTTTT.

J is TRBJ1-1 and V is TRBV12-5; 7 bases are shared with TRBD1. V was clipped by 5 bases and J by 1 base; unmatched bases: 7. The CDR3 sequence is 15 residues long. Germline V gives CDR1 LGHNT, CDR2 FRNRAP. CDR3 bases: TGTGCTAGTGGTGGGCAGACAGGGAAGAACACTGAAGCTTTCTTT. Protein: CASGGQTGKNTEAFF.

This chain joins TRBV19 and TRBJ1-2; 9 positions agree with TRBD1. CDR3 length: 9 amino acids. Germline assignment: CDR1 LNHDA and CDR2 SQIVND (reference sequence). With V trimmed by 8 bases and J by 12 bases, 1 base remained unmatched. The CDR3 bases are TGTGCCAGTGGGACAGGGAACACCTTC. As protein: CASGTGNTF.

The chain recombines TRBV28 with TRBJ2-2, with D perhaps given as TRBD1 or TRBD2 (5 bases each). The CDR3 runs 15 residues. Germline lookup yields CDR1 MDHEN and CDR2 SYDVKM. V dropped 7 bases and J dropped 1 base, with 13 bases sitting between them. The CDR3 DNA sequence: TGTGCCAGCACCCCAACGGGACGGAACACCGGGGAGCTGTTTTTT. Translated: CASTPTGRNTGELFF. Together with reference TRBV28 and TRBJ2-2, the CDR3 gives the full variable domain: DVKVTQSSRYLVKRTGEKVFLECVQDMDHENMFWYRQDPGLGLRLIYFSYDVKMKEKGDIPEGYSVSREKKERFSLILESASTNQTSMYLCASTPTGRNTGELFFGEGSRLTVL.

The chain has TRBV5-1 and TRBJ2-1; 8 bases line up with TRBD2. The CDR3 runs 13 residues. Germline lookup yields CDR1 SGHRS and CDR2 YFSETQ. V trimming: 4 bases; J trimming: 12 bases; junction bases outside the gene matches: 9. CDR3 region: CASSPLLAGGQFF. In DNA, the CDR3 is TGCGCCAGCAGCCCTCTCCTCGCGGGGGGGCAGTTCTTC.

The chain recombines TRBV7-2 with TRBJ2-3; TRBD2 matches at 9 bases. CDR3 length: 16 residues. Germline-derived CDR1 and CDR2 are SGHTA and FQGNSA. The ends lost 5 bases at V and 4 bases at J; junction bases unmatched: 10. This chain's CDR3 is CASSKLAGLGPDTQYF. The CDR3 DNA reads TGTGCCAGCAGCAAACTAGCGGGCCTGGGGCCAGATACGCAGTATTTT.

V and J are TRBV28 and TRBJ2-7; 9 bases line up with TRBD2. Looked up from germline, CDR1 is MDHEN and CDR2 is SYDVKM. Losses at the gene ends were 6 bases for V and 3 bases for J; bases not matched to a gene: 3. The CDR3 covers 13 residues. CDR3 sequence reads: CASRRGGNYEQYV. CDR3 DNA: TGTGCCAGCAGGCGGGGGGGGAACTACGAGCAGTACGTC.

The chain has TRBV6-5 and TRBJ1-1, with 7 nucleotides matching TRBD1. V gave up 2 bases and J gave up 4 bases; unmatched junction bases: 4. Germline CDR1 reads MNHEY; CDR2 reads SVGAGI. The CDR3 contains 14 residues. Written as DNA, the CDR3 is TGTGCCAGCAGTTACCGCAGGGGGGGCACTGAAGCTTTCTTT. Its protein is CASSYRRGGTEAFF.

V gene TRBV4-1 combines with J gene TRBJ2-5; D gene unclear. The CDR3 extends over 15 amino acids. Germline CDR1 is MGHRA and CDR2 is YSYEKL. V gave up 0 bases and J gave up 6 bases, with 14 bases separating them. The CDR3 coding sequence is TGCGCCAGCAGCCAAGATCAGGTATCAAGACAGACCCAGTACTTC. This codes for CASSQDQVSRQTQYF.